Below, 26 T cell receptor beta chains from the same sample are listed, as sequenced in a study of blood T cells in healthy people across ages. The use of a sample-barcoded 5' primer and a J-beta primer mix characterized a second PCR of about 7 to 12 cycles. TCRdb redid the calling of the 5' RACE reads with MiXCR, one entry per CDR3 protein. The sample carries roughly 900,000 distinct CDR3 sequences, more than 25% recorded once. The specimen was blood. Source of these receptors: a woman of 80 years or more in good health.

The table lists this clonotype with many counts. The J gene is TRBJ2-7, the V gene TRBV20-1; 9 bases map to TRBD1. The CDR3 is 13 amino acids. Germline V gene sequence: CDR1 DFQATT, CDR2 SNEGSKA (reference sequence). V lost 3 bases, J lost 4 bases, and 4 bases stayed unmatched. The CDR3 nucleotides are TGCAGTGCTAGCGGGACAGGGAATTACGAGCAGTACTTC. Protein: CSASGTGNYEQYF.

In the case of this clonotype: A much larger clone is a single base away; this may be a read error. The chain employs TRBV20-1 and TRBJ2-7; D may be TRBD2 (6 bases). The tail of the sequence fits TRBJ2-5 better, so the J call may be wrong. CDR1 and CDR2 (germline): DFQATT, SNEGSKA (reference sequence). The CDR3 is 13 amino acids. The CDR3 nucleotides are TGCGGTGCTAGCGTATCGCTGGGGGAGACCCAGTACTTC. Translating it yields CGASVSLGETQYF.

V gene TRBV14 combines with J gene TRBJ1-1; D perhaps matches TRBD1 (6 bases). The germline CDR1 and CDR2 sequences are SGHDN and FVKESK. V lost 1 base to trimming and J lost 6 bases, with 12 bases between them. The length of the CDR3 is 14 residues. CDR3 sequence: CASSQVGGGSEAFF. The CDR3 DNA is TGTGCCAGCAGCCAAGTGGGGGGCGGCTCTGAAGCTTTCTTT.

This clonotype was counted only a few times. The chain joins TRBV4-3 to TRBJ1-1, with a tentative D call TRBD1 (5 bases). V lost 0 bases and J 5 bases, leaving 13 bases between the germline ends. Germline loops: CDR1 LGHNA, CDR2 YSLEER. The CDR3 is 15 amino acids. CDR3 sequence: CASSQEHQGLTEAFF. The DNA of the CDR3 is TGCGCCAGCAGCCAAGAGCACCAGGGATTAACTGAAGCTTTCTTT.

This clonotype was detected once. At one end the junction does not follow the germline gene, possibly because of a read error. V usage is TRBV10-3 and J usage is TRBJ2-1; 8 positions match TRBD2. Germline V gene sequence: CDR1 ENHRY, CDR2 SYGVKD. The CDR3 has 14 residues. The CDR3 nucleotides read TGCGACACTAGCGGTAGGGGCTCCTACAATGAGCAGTTCTTC. As protein: CDTSGRGSYNEQFF.

The gene calls are TRBV7-6 and TRBJ1-4, with a weak D call TRBD1 (6 bases). Germline V CDR1 and CDR2: SGHVS, FNYEAQ. V was trimmed by 2 bases and J by 5 bases, leaving 12 bases between them. The CDR3 has 15 amino acids. The CDR3 loop is CASSLTQGYNEKLFF. DNA for the CDR3: TGTGCCAGCAGCTTAACACAGGGTTACAATGAAAAACTGTTTTTT. The variable domain in full, with the rest retrieved from reference TRBV7-6 and TRBJ1-4, is GAGVSQSPRYKVTKRGQDVALRCDPISGHVSLYWYRQALGQGPEFLTYFNYEAQQDKSGLPNDRFSAERPEGSISTLTIQRTEQRDSAMYRCASSLTQGYNEKLFFGSGTQLSVL.

As regards this clonotype: A clone one base away is much larger, so this may be a read error. V gene TRBV5-6 combines with J gene TRBJ2-7; D unclear. CDR3 length equals 11 residues. The germline V gene has CDR1 SGHDT and CDR2 YYEEEE. The CDR3 is CANSYQYEQYF. DNA for the CDR3: TGTGCCAACAGCTACCAATACGAGCAGTACTTC.

This clonotype was counted only a few times. The V gene is TRBV9, the J gene TRBJ2-2, with D perhaps matching TRBD1 (5 bases). CDR3 length: 14 residues. Trimming took off 4 bases at V and 7 bases at J, with 14 bases between the two ends. Germline CDR1 reads SGDLS; CDR2 reads YYNGEE. Written as DNA, the CDR3 is TGTGCCAGCAGCCCGTCGTGGGGCATCGGGGAGCTGTTTTTT. This gives the protein CASSPSWGIGELFF.

The chain joins TRBV14 to TRBJ2-1, with D possibly TRBD2 on 6 matching bases. The germline gives CDR1 SGHDN, CDR2 FVKESK. The CDR3 length is 14 residues. Trimming removed 0 bases from V and 8 bases from J, with 11 bases in between. Here the CDR3 reads CASSQEWSGDEQFF. CDR3 sequence (DNA): TGTGCCAGCAGCCAAGAGTGGTCGGGGGATGAGCAGTTCTTC.

V usage is TRBV10-3 and J usage is TRBJ1-2; no clear D gene. Trimming cost V 10 bases and J 3 bases, with 15 bases left between them. This CDR3 comprises 13 residues. Germline CDR1 reads ENHRY; CDR2 reads SYGVKD. Here the CDR3 DNA reads TGTGCCACAGCGGTTGGGGTAGACTATGGCTACACCTTC. It specifies CATAVGVDYGYTF.

This clonotype was observed a single time. J is TRBJ2-1 and V is TRBV7-9; D might be TRBD1 (5 bases). The CDR3 consists of 11 residues. Per germline, CDR1 SEHNR and CDR2 FQNEAQ (reference sequence). Trimming pared 8 bases from V and 6 bases from J, leaving 8 bases between. CDR3 bases: TGTGCCAGCCCTAGGGGCAATGAGCAGTTCTTC. Its translation is CASPRGNEQFF.

About this clonotype itself: Relative to the germline gene, one junction end is altered; a read error may explain this. The chain links TRBV6-2 or TRBV6-3 to TRBJ2-1; 15 bases fit TRBD2. Germline assignment: CDR1 MNHEY and CDR2 SVGEGT. CDR3 size: 18 residues. This chain's CDR3 is CASRKGLAGGSSHNEQFF. In DNA form, the CDR3 reads TGTGCCAGCAGAAAGGGACTAGCGGGGGGCAGCTCCCACAATGAGCAGTTCTTC.

This clonotype was seen a handful of times. A much more abundant neighbour one base away suggests this may be a read error. The chain links TRBV20-1 to TRBJ2-7; 8 nucleotides agree with TRBD2. CDR1 is DFQATT and CDR2 is SNEGSKA in the germline V gene (reference sequence). This CDR3 has 14 residues. With V trimmed by 5 bases and J by 4 bases, 10 bases remained unmatched. CDR3 region: CSAARTSRGYEQYF. The CDR3 DNA follows: TGCAGTGCTGCTAGGACTAGCAGGGGTTACGAGCAGTACTTC.

Details on this clonotype: Relative to the germline gene, one junction end is altered; a read error may explain this. This chain links TRBV5-1 with TRBJ2-3; D may correspond to TRBD1 or TRBD2 (6 bases each). Germline CDR1 is SGHRS and CDR2 is YFSETQ. The CDR3 extends over 16 amino acids. This chain's CDR3 is CASTLDGGPSTDTQYF. In DNA, the CDR3 is TGCGCCAGCACCTTGGACGGGGGCCCTAGCACAGATACGCAGTATTTT. Complete variable domain (other parts from reference TRBV5-1 and TRBJ2-3): KAGVTQTPRYLIKTRGQQVTLSCSPISGHRSVSWYQQTPGQGLQFLFEYFSETQRNKGNFPGRFSGRQFSNSRSEMNVSTLELGDSALYLCASTLDGGPSTDTQYFGPGTRLTVL.

This clonotype was observed a few times. DNA for the CDR3: TGTGCCAGCAGCCAATTGGCAGGGTATCTGAACACTGAAGCTTTCTTT. Amino acids: CASSQLAGYLNTEAFF. The chain recombines TRBV16 with TRBJ1-1; the D gene is possibly TRBD1 (5 bases). V was clipped by 1 base and J by 0 bases, with 12 bases between them. The CDR3 spans 16 residues. Germline assignment: CDR1 KGHSY and CDR2 FQNENV.

Comments on this clonotype: A much larger clone is a single base away; this may be a read error. The chain links TRBV27 to TRBJ2-3, with 7 bases identical to TRBD2. In germline, CDR1 is MNHEY, CDR2 SMNVEV (reference sequence). The CDR3 covers 14 residues. Losses at the gene ends were 5 bases for V and 0 bases for J; bases not matched to a gene: 2. CDR3 DNA sequence: TGTGCCAGCAGTGGGAGGGCTAGCACAGATACGCAGTATTTT. This gives the protein CASSGRASTDTQYF.

This clonotype was counted many times. The V and J genes are TRBV11-2 and TRBJ2-1; 14 bases match TRBD2. Per germline, CDR1 SGHAT and CDR2 FQNNGV. The CDR3 contains 22 residues. Losses at the gene ends were 4 bases for V and 6 bases for J; bases not matched to a gene: 23. CDR3 sequence (DNA): TGTGCCAGCAGCTCTAGATCGGGACTAGCGGGGGCATTCCGAGGGGTAGTCAATGAGCAGTTCTTC. It encodes CASSSRSGLAGAFRGVVNEQFF.

J is TRBJ1-5 and V is TRBV7-8; TRBD1 might be the D (6 bases). The CDR3 is made up of 17 amino acids. V lost 2 bases to trimming and J lost 5 bases, with 19 bases between them. Per the germline V gene, CDR1 is SGHVS and CDR2 is FQNEAQ. CDR3 coding DNA: TGTGCCAGCAGCTTAAACAGGGAAAACCTAGCTTATCAGCCCCAGCATTTT. Translating it yields CASSLNRENLAYQPQHF.

Comments on this clonotype: A much larger clone is a single base away; this may be a read error. The J gene is TRBJ2-1, the V gene TRBV9; TRBD2 matches 10 bases. The J call is in doubt because the DNA end fits TRBJ2-7 better. CDR1 SGDLS and CDR2 YYNGEE come from the germline V gene. The CDR3 length is 16 residues. CDR3 amino acids: CASSVGLAGAYNEQYF. In DNA form, the CDR3 reads TGTGCCAGCAGCGTAGGTCTAGCGGGGGCCTACAATGAGCAGTACTTC.

In regard to this clonotype: At one end, the junction sequence differs from germline, possibly due to a read error. V and J are TRBV27 and TRBJ2-3; TRBD1 matches at 8 bases. The germline V gene has CDR1 MNHEY and CDR2 SMNVEV (reference sequence). This CDR3 contains 15 residues. For the CDR3, the DNA is TGTACCAGCAGTCAAGGACAGGGATGGACAGATACGCAGTATTTT. Encoded protein: CTSSQGQGWTDTQYF.

This clonotype was seen many times. The chain carries TRBV20-1 and TRBJ2-5; 13 positions agree with TRBD2. Germline assignment: CDR1 DFQATT and CDR2 SNEGSKA (reference sequence). The V and J ends lost 6 bases and 0 bases, in that order; junction bases with no gene match: 7. The CDR3 has 16 residues. The CDR3 bases are TGCAGTGCCTCTCGACTAGCGGGGGGCCACCAAGAGACCCAGTACTTC. This sequence encodes CSASRLAGGHQETQYF.

The chain combines TRBV6-5 with TRBJ1-3, with D unclear. Per germline, CDR1 MNHEY and CDR2 SVGAGI. Trimming pared 7 bases from V and 0 bases from J, leaving 13 bases between. The CDR3 has 15 amino acids. This CDR3 reads CASKRGLNSGNTIYF. CDR3 DNA sequence: TGTGCCAGCAAGAGAGGACTCAACTCTGGAAACACCATATATTTT.

This clonotype has only a few counts. The J gene is TRBJ1-4, the V gene TRBV3-1; no definite D call. Germline V gene data show CDR1 as LGHDT and CDR2 as YNNKEL (reference sequence). CDR3 length: 16 residues. V was cut by 0 bases and J by 0 bases, with 8 bases left in between. The CDR3 DNA follows: TGTGCCAGCAGCCAAGAGTGGCAGTCAACTAATGAAAAACTGTTTTTT. Its translation: CASSQEWQSTNEKLFF.

This clonotype was seen at least ten times. The J gene is TRBJ2-6, the V gene TRBV12-3 or TRBV12-4; D gene uncertain. The CDR3 length is 14 residues. The V end lost 1 base, the J end lost 4 bases, and 5 bases lay between the germline ends. The CDR3 spells CASSLGPGANVLTF. The CDR3 DNA reads TGTGCCAGCAGTTTAGGTCCCGGGGCCAACGTCCTGACTTTC.

This clonotype was seen many times. The V call is TRBV10-3, the J call TRBJ1-1; D is unclear. This CDR3 has 13 amino acids. Trimming took off 3 bases at V and 1 base at J, with 6 bases between the two ends. CDR1 ENHRY and CDR2 SYGVKD come from the germline V gene. CDR3 coding DNA: TGTGCCATCAGTGACCCACCGAACACTGAAGCTTTCTTT. This gives the protein CAISDPPNTEAFF.

This clonotype was observed a handful of times. This chain uses TRBV9 with TRBJ2-2; D is possibly TRBD2 (6 bases). Trimming shortened V by 4 bases and J by 7 bases, and 20 bases separated the two germline ends. CDR1 and CDR2 (germline): SGDLS, YYNGEE. The CDR3 consists of 16 residues. The CDR3 loop reads CASSPSGLPIGGELFF. The CDR3 bases are TGTGCCAGCAGCCCATCGGGACTTCCCATTGGCGGGGAGCTGTTTTTT.